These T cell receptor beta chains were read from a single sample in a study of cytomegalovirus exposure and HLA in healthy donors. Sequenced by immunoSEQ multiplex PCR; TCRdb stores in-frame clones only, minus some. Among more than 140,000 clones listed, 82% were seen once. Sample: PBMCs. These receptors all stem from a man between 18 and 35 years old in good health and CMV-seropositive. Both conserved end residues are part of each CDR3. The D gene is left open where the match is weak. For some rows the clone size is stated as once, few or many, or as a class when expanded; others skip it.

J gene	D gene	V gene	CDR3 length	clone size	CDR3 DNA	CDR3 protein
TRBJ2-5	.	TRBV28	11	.	TGTGCCAGCAGCTCTAGAGAGACCCAGTACTTC	CASSSRETQYF
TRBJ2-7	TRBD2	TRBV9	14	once	TGTGCCAGCAGCGTAGGCGGGGGGACCTACGAGCAGTACTTC	CASSVGGGTYEQYF
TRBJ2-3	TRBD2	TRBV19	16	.	TGTGCCAGTAGTACAGCTAGCGGGGCTAGCACAGATACGCAGTATTTT	CASSTASGASTDTQYF
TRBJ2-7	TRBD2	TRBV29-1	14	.	TGCAGCGTCTCTGGACTAGCTGGAGGCTACGAGCAGTACTTC	CSVSGLAGGYEQYF
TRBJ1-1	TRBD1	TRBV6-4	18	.	TGTGCCAGCAGTGATAAGGGGACAGGGGACTTCTTGAACACTGAAGCTTTCTTT	CASSDKGTGDFLNTEAFF
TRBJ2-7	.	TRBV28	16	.	TGTGCCAGCAGTTCGCCCGGACAGCTTCCTCCCTACGAGCAGTACTTC	CASSSPGQLPPYEQYF
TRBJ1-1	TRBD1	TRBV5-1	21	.	TGCGCCAGCAGCCCGTTACTCGACTTGACAGGGGGGGATATAATGAACACTGAAGCTTTCTTT	CASSPLLDLTGGDIMNTEAFF
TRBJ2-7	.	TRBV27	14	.	TGTGCCAGCAGTTTGGACGGGAGATACGGCGAGCAGTACTTC	CASSLDGRYGEQYF
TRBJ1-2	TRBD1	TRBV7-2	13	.	TGTGCCAGCAGCATACAGGGGGGCTATGGCTACACCTTC	CASSIQGGYGYTF
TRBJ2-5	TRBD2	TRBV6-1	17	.	TGTGCCAGCAGTGAAGAAAGGATGGGACTAGGACAAGAGACCCAGTACTTC	CASSEERMGLGQETQYF
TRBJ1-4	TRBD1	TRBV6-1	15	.	TGTGCCAGCAATAGAGGACAGGGGTTTAATGAAAAACTGTTTTTT	CASNRGQGFNEKLFF
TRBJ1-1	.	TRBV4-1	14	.	TGCGCCAGCAGCCAAGTAACTGGGAACACTGAAGCTTTCTTT	CASSQVTGNTEAFF
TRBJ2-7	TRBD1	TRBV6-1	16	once	TGTGCCAGCAGTGAAGTAGGGACAGGGGCCCCCTACGAGCAGTACTTC	CASSEVGTGAPYEQYF
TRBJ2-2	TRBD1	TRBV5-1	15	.	TGCGCCAGCAGATCAACAGGGGGCGGAACCGGGGAGCTGTTTTTT	CASRSTGGGTGELFF
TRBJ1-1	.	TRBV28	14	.	TGTGCCAGCACCCCGAGACAGCTACACACTGAAGCTTTCTTT	CASTPRQLHTEAFF
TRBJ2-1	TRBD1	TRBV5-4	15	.	TGTGCCAGCAGTTTTAGACAGGGGGTCGACAATGAGCAGTTCTTC	CASSFRQGVDNEQFF
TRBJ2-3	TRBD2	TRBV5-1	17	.	TGCGCCAGCAGCTTGGAAGGTGGGGACTACAGCACAGATACGCAGTATTTT	CASSLEGGDYSTDTQYF
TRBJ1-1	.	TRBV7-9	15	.	TGTGCCAGCAGCTTCCTTGAGCAGGGAGGTACTGAAGCTTTCTTT	CASSFLEQGGTEAFF